The subject of this entry is one TCR beta chain. Trimming took 2 bases from V and 1 from J, leaving 2 bases between them. CDR1 is GTSNPN, CDR2 SVGIG, per germline (reference sequence). The CDR3 runs 12 residues. The data originate from a study of technical replicates of blood from a few donors. The repertoire was sequenced with immunoSEQ multiplex PCR; TCRdb's copy has only in-frame clones and lacks some. Among approximately 79,000 clones, approximately 97% were seen once, and the ten largest hold 0.25% to 0.3%. This TCR came from a human donor in good health. The chain employs TRBV30 and TRBJ2-2; unclear D gene. What was sequenced was T cells isolated from PBMCs. CDR3 sequence: CAWSRNTGELFF. The CDR3 bases are TGTGCCTGGAGTCGGAACACCGGGGAGCTGTTTTTT.